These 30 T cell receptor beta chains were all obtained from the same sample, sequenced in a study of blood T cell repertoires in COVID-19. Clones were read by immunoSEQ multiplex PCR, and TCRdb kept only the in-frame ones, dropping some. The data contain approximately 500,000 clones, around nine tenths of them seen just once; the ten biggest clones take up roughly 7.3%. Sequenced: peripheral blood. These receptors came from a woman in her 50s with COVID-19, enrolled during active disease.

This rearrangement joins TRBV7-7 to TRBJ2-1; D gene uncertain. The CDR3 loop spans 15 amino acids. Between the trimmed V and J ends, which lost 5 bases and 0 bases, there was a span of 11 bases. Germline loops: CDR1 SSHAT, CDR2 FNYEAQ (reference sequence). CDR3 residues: CASSLGVSSYNEQFF. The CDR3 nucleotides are TGTGCCAGCAGCCTCGGAGTTAGCTCCTACAATGAGCAGTTCTTC.

CDR3 loop: CASSLSAGANQPQHF. CDR3 nucleotides: TGTGCCAGCAGCTTATCGGCAGGGGCAAATCAGCCCCAGCATTTT. The chain combines TRBV11-2 with TRBJ1-5, with TRBD1 as a possible D gene (6 bases). This CDR3 is 15 amino acids long. V shed 2 bases and J shed 4 bases, with 12 bases lying between them. Germline CDR1 reads SGHAT; CDR2 reads FQNNGV.

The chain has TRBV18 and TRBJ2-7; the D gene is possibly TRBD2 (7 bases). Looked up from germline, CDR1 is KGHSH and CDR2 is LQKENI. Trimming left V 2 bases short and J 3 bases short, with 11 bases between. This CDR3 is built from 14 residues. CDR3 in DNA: TGTGCCAGCTCACCATCGGGGGGCGGCTACGAGCAGTACTTC. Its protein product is CASSPSGGGYEQYF. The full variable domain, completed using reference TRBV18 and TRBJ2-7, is NAGVMQNPRHLVRRRGQEARLRCSPMKGHSHVYWYRQLPEEGLKFMVYLQKENIIDESGMPKERFSAEFPKEGPSILRIQQVVRGDSAAYFCASSPSGGGYEQYFGPGTRLTVT.

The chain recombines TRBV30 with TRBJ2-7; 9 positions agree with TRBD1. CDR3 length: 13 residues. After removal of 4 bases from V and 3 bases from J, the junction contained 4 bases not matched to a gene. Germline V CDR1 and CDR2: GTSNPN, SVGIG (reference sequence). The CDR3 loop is CAWTQTGGYEQYF. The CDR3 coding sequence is TGTGCCTGGACCCAGACAGGGGGCTACGAGCAGTACTTC.

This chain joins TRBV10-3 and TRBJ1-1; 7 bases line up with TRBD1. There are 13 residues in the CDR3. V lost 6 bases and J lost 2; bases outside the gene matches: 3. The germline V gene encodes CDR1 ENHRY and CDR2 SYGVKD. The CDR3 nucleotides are TGTGCCATCAGGGGGACAGCCAACACTGAAGCTTTCTTT. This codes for CAIRGTANTEAFF.

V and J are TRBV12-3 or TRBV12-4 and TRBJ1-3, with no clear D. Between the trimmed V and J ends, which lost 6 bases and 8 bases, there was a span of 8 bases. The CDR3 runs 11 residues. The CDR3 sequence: CASSRGYTIYF. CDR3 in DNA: TGTGCCAGCAGCCGGGGTTACACCATATATTTT.

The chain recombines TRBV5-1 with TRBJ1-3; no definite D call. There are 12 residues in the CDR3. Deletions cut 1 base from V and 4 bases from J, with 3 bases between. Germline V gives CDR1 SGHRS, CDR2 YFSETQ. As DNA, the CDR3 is TGCGCCAGCAGCTTGCAGGGAAACACCATATATTTT. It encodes CASSLQGNTIYF. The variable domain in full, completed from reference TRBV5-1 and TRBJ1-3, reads KAGVTQTPRYLIKTRGQQVTLSCSPISGHRSVSWYQQTPGQGLQFLFEYFSETQRNKGNFPGRFSGRQFSNSRSEMNVSTLELGDSALYLCASSLQGNTIYFGEGSWLTVV.

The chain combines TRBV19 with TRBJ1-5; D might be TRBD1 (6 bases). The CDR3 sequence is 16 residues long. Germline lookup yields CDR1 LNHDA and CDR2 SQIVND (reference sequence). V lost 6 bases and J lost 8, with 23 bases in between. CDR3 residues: CASSGRGLGGLEPQHF. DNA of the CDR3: TGTGCCAGTAGCGGGCGTGGCCTCGGGGGGCTTGAGCCCCAGCATTTT.

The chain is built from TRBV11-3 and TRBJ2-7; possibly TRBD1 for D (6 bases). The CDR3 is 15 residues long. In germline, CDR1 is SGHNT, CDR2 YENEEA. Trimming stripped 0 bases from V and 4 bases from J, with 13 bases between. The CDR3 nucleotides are TGTGCCAGCAGCTTAGATGGGACACGCAGGTACGAGCAGTACTTC. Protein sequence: CASSLDGTRRYEQYF.

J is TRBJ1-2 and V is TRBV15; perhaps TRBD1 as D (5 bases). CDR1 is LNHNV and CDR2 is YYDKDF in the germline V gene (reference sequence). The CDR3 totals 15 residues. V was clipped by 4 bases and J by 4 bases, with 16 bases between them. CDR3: CATSNAFDSVYGYTF. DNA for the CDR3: TGTGCCACCAGCAACGCCTTCGACAGTGTCTATGGCTACACCTTC.

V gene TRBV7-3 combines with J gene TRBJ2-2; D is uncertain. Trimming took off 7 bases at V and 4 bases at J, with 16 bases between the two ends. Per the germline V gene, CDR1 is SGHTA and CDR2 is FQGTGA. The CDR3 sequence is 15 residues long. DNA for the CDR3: TGTGCCAGCACTCTATCTACGGTCGGCACCGGGGAGCTGTTTTTT. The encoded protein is CASTLSTVGTGELFF.

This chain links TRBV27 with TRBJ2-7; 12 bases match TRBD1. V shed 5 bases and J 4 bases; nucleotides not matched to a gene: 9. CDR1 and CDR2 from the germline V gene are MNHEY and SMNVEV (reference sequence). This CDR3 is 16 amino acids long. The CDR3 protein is CASSPFGTGGRYEQYF. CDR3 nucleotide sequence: TGTGCCAGCAGTCCTTTCGGGACAGGGGGCAGGTACGAGCAGTACTTC.

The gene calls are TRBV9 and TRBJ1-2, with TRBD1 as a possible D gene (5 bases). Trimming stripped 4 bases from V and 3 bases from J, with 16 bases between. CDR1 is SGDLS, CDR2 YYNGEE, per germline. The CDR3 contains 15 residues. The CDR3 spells CASSPSGGAYYGYTF. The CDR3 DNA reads TGTGCCAGCAGCCCCTCCGGTGGGGCGTACTATGGCTACACCTTC.

CDR3 sequence reads: CASSEWALGEQFF. In DNA, the CDR3 is TGCGCCAGCAGTGAGTGGGCACTTGGTGAGCAGTTCTTC. The chain links TRBV10-1 to TRBJ2-1, with D unresolved. Germline V CDR1 and CDR2: WNHNN, SYGVQD (reference sequence). CDR3 length equals 13 residues. The germline V and J ends were trimmed by 1 base and 9 bases, with 10 bases remaining between them.

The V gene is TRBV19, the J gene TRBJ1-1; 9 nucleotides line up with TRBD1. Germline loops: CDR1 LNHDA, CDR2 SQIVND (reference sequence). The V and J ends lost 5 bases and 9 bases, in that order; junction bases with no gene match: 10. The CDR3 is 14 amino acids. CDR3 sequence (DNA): TGTGCCAGTAGTCAATGGGGGGGACAGGGCCAAGCTTTCTTT. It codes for CASSQWGGQGQAFF.

CDR3 residues: CASSFSPMTANYGYTF. CDR3 in DNA: TGTGCCAGCAGTTTTTCCCCCATGACAGCTAACTATGGCTACACCTTC. The J gene is TRBJ1-2, the V gene TRBV28; perhaps TRBD1 as D (5 bases). The V end lost 3 bases, the J end lost 0 bases, and 14 bases lay between the germline ends. The germline V gene has CDR1 MDHEN and CDR2 SYDVKM. The CDR3 has 16 residues.

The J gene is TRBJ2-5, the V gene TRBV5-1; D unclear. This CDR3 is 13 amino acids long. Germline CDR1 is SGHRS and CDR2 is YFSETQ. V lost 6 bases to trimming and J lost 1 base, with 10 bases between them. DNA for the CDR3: TGCGCCAGCATGCTTGGGCCCCAAGAGACCCAGTACTTC. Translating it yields CASMLGPQETQYF.

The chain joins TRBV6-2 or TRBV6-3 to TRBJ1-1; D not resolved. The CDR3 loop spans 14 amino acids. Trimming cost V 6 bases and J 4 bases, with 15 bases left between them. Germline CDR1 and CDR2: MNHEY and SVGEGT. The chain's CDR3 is CASSRTGSLTEAFF. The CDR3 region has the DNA TGTGCCAGCAGCCGAACCGGGAGCCTCACTGAAGCTTTCTTT.

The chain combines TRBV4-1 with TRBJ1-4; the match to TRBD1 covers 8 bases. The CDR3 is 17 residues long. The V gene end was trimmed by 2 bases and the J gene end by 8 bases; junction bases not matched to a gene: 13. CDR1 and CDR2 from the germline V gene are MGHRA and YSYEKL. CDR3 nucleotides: TGCGCCAGCAGCCAAAAGGTCAAGGGACAGGATCGCGAAAAACTGTTTTTT. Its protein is CASSQKVKGQDREKLFF.

The CDR3 region is CASSHRTGNSYEQYF. In nucleotides, the CDR3 is TGCGCCAGCAGCCATCGGACAGGGAACTCCTACGAGCAGTACTTC. The chain carries TRBV5-1 and TRBJ2-7; 8 nucleotides align to TRBD1. From germline, CDR1 is SGHRS and CDR2 YFSETQ. With 4 bases clipped from V and 0 bases from J, the junction kept 6 bases outside the gene matches. The CDR3 covers 15 residues.

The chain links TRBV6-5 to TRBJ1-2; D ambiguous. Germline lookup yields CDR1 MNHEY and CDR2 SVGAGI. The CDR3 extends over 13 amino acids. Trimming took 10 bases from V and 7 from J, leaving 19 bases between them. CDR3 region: CATTEGRSGGYTF. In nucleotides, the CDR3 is TGTGCCACCACGGAGGGCCGTTCGGGTGGCTACACCTTC.

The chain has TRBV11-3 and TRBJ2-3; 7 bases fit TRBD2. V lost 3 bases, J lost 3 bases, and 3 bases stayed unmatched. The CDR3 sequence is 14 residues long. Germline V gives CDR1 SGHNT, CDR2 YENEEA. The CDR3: CASSLGAGTDTQYF. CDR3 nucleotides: TGTGCCAGCAGCTTGGGAGCGGGGACAGATACGCAGTATTTT.

CDR3 nucleotide sequence: TGCGCCAGCAGCCAAGGAGAAAGGACAGGTCGAGGTGAGCAGTTCTTC. It encodes CASSQGERTGRGEQFF. The chain combines TRBV4-1 with TRBJ2-1, with TRBD1 matching over 7 bases. The CDR3 contains 16 residues. J lost 9 bases, V lost 1 base, and 12 bases had no gene match. Germline values: CDR1 MGHRA, CDR2 YSYEKL.

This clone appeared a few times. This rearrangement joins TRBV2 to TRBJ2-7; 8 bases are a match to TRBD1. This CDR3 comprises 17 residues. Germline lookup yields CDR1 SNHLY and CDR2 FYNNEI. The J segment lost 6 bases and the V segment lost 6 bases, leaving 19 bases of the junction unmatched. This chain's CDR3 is CASRYSGGSLSSGEQYF. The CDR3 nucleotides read TGTGCCAGCAGGTACTCAGGGGGCTCCCTCAGTTCGGGCGAGCAGTACTTC. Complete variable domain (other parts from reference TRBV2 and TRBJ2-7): EPEVTQTPSHQVTQMGQEVILRCVPISNHLYFYWYRQILGQKVEFLVSFYNNEISEKSEIFDDQFSVERPDGSNFTLKIRSTKLEDSAMYFCASRYSGGSLSSGEQYFGPGTRLTVT.

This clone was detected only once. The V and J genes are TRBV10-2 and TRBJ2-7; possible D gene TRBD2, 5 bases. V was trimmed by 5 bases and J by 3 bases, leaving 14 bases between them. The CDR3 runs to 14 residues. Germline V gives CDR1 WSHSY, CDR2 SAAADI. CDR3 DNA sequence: TGCGCCAGCAGTCCGATGGACGGGAACTACGAGCAGTACTTC. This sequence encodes CASSPMDGNYEQYF.

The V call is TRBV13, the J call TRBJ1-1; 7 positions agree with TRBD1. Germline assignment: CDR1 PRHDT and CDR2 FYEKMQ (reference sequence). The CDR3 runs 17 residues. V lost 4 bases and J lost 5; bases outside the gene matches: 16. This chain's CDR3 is CASSYTTGPGGKTEAFF. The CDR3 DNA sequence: TGTGCCAGCAGCTACACAACGGGCCCAGGGGGAAAGACTGAAGCTTTCTTT. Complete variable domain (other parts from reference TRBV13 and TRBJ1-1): AAGVIQSPRHLIKEKRETATLKCYPIPRHDTVYWYQQGPGQDPQFLISFYEKMQSDKGSIPDRFSAQQFSDYHSELNMSSLELGDSALYFCASSYTTGPGGKTEAFFGQGTRLTVV.

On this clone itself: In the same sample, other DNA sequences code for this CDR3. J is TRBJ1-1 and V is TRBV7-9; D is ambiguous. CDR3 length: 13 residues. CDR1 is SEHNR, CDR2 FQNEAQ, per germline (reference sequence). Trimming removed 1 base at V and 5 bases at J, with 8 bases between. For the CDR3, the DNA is TGTGCCAGCAGCTTAGAGGAGGGAACTGAAGCTTTCTTT. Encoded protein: CASSLEEGTEAFF.

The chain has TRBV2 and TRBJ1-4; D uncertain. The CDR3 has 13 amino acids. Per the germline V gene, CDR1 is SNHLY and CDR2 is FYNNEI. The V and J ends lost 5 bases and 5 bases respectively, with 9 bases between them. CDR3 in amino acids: CASSRGLNEKLFF. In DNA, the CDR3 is TGTGCCAGCAGTCGCGGTCTAAATGAAAAACTGTTTTTT.

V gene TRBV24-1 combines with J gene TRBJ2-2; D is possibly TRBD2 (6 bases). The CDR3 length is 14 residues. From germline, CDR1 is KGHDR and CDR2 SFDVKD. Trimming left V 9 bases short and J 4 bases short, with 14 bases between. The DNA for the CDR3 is TGTGCCACCCGGGGCGGGGACCCCACCGGGGAGCTGTTTTTT. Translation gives CATRGGDPTGELFF.

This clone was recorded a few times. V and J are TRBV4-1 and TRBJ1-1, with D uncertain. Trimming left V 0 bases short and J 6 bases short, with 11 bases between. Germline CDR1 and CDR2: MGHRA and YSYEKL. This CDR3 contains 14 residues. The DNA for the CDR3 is TGCGCCAGCAGCCAAGATCAGGACTGGCCTGAAGCTTTCTTT. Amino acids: CASSQDQDWPEAFF.